A single sample is the source of the 7 T cell receptor beta chains below, sequenced in a study of shared clonotypes between healthy human individuals. Assay used: immunoSEQ multiplex PCR; TCRdb lists only in-frame clones, some missing. The sample holds under 1,100,000 clones; around four fifths are singletons and the top ten take approximately 1.5%. The sample comprised memory CD4+ T cells sorted from blood. Subset indicated: CD45RA-negative fraction. These receptors all stem from a young man in good health.

The table lists this clone with many counts. The chain carries TRBV27 and TRBJ1-2; D may be TRBD1 (5 bases). Per the germline V gene, CDR1 is MNHEY and CDR2 is SMNVEV (reference sequence). V dropped 1 base and J dropped 7 bases, with 13 bases sitting between them. The CDR3 covers 14 residues. The CDR3 DNA reads as TGTGCCAGCAGTTTATGGGGCAGGGTAGGTGGCTACACCTTC. Translating it yields CASSLWGRVGGYTF.

J is TRBJ1-2 and V is TRBV4-3; TRBD1 matches 8 bases. Trimming at V came to 3 bases and at J to 7 bases, leaving 13 bases not matched to a gene. Per germline, CDR1 LGHNA and CDR2 YSLEER. The CDR3 has 16 residues. The CDR3, as DNA: TGCGCCAGCAGCCAGGCAAGGACAGGGCCGATGGGTGGCTACACCTTC. Its protein is CASSQARTGPMGGYTF.

For this clone: A junction end diverges from the germline sequence, so it may reflect a read error. J is TRBJ1-1 and V is TRBV4-1; tentatively, D is TRBD1 (6 bases). The CDR3 is made up of 15 amino acids. CDR1 MGHRA and CDR2 YSYEKL come from the germline V gene. The CDR3: CASNQDRLQGSEAFF. CDR3 coding DNA: TGCGCCAGCAACCAAGATCGGTTGCAGGGGTCTGAAGCTTTCTTT.

This clone was counted between two and nine times. The V and J genes are TRBV30 and TRBJ1-5; D is undetermined. Trimming took off 3 bases at V and 2 bases at J, with 11 bases between the two ends. CDR1 is GTSNPN, CDR2 SVGIG, per germline (reference sequence). This CDR3 region has 14 residues. The CDR3 loop reads CAWRSGMGNQPQHF. As DNA, the CDR3 is TGTGCCTGGAGATCTGGGATGGGCAATCAGCCCCAGCATTTT.

In regard to this clone: This sample includes further DNA sequences coding for the same CDR3. The chain recombines TRBV2 with TRBJ2-5, with 11 positions matching TRBD1. CDR3 size: 15 residues. Germline lookup yields CDR1 SNHLY and CDR2 FYNNEI. The J segment lost 2 bases and the V segment lost 7 bases, leaving 6 bases of the junction unmatched. CDR3 protein: CASKGTGGRQETQYF. In DNA, the CDR3 is TGTGCCAGCAAGGGGACAGGGGGGAGACAAGAGACCCAGTACTTC.

CDR3 nucleotides: TGTGCCAGCAGTTCCCGGCCGGCGGATGAGCAGTTCTTC. It codes for CASSSRPADEQFF. V usage is TRBV2 and J usage is TRBJ2-1; no clear D gene. Trimming stripped 5 bases from V and 8 bases from J, with 13 bases between. The CDR3 is made up of 13 amino acids. From germline, CDR1 is SNHLY and CDR2 FYNNEI.

The chain couples TRBV28 to TRBJ1-4; D is uncertain. The CDR3 loop spans 15 amino acids. Trimming left V 4 bases short and J 0 bases short, with 9 bases between. Germline lookup yields CDR1 MDHEN and CDR2 SYDVKM. The CDR3 nucleotides are TGTGCCAGCAGTTCTGATAAATCAACTAATGAAAAACTGTTTTTT. It yields the protein CASSSDKSTNEKLFF.